Below, 14 T cell receptor beta chains from the same sample are listed, as sequenced in a study of beta chain features in type 1 diabetes. Expressed TCRB transcripts were sequenced, since all the RNA that had been isolated was reverse transcribed. Clones were read by immunoSEQ multiplex PCR, and TCRdb kept only the in-frame ones, dropping some. This table holds 360,000 or so clones, roughly 21% found once. The material sequenced was naive CD4+ T cells from blood. These receptors came from a woman younger than 30 in good health.

The CDR3 is CASSTRTSGGGEQFF. Here the CDR3 DNA reads TGTGCCAGCAGCACAAGGACTAGCGGGGGGGGTGAGCAGTTCTTC. V is TRBV5-4 and J is TRBJ2-1; 15 bases are a match to TRBD2. CDR3 size: 15 residues. J lost 9 bases, V lost 4 bases, and 5 bases had no gene match. In germline, CDR1 is SGHNT, CDR2 YYREEE (reference sequence).

The rearrangement joins TRBV18 to TRBJ2-5, with D unresolved. Deletions cut 1 base from V and 1 base from J, with 4 bases between. Germline CDR1 is KGHSH and CDR2 is LQKENI. This CDR3 contains 13 residues. CDR3 in amino acids: CASSPLSQETQYF. The CDR3 DNA follows: TGTGCCAGCTCACCACTCAGCCAAGAGACCCAGTACTTC.

The V gene is TRBV11-3, the J gene TRBJ1-1, with D maybe TRBD1 (6 bases). Trimming took off 3 bases at V and 0 bases at J, with 11 bases between the two ends. This CDR3 has 15 amino acids. Looked up from germline, CDR1 is SGHNT and CDR2 is YENEEA. As DNA, the CDR3 is TGTGCCAGCAGCTTCCGACAGGACATGAACACTGAAGCTTTCTTT. It codes for CASSFRQDMNTEAFF.

This clone was picked up a small number of times. The chain uses TRBV5-1 and TRBJ2-7; 10 nucleotides line up with TRBD2. Per the germline V gene, CDR1 is SGHRS and CDR2 is YFSETQ. The CDR3 is 17 amino acids. V lost 0 bases, J lost 5 bases, and 11 bases stayed unmatched. The CDR3 nucleotides are TGCGCCAGCAGCTTGGTTATCCTAGCGGGGGATAACGACGAGCAGTACTTC. This sequence encodes CASSLVILAGDNDEQYF.

The chain carries TRBV2 and TRBJ1-6; D remains unclear. The germline V gene encodes CDR1 SNHLY and CDR2 FYNNEI. The CDR3 is 16 residues long. V lost 4 bases and J 7 bases, leaving 17 bases between the germline ends. The CDR3 bases are TGTGCCAGCAGTGCCTCCCGAGGCGCGGGGAATTCACCCCTCCACTTT. This translates into CASSASRGAGNSPLHF.

V is TRBV19 and J is TRBJ2-5; TRBD1 agrees at 9 bases. With V trimmed by 6 bases and J by 5 bases, 4 bases remained unmatched. This CDR3 has 13 residues. The germline V gene has CDR1 LNHDA and CDR2 SQIVND (reference sequence). As DNA, the CDR3 is TGTGCCAGTAGCAGACAGGGGGTTGAGACCCAGTACTTC. Translated, it gives CASSRQGVETQYF.

This rearrangement joins TRBV6-1 to TRBJ2-7; perhaps TRBD1 as D (6 bases). The CDR3 totals 16 residues. CDR1 MNHNS and CDR2 SASEGT come from the germline V gene. V was trimmed by 2 bases and J by 0 bases, leaving 14 bases between them. The CDR3 sequence: CASSEFGTQSSYEQYF. The CDR3 DNA reads TGTGCCAGCAGTGAATTCGGGACACAAAGCTCCTACGAGCAGTACTTC.

In regard to this clone: The sample carries other DNA sequences with the same CDR3. V is TRBV6-1 and J is TRBJ2-7, with unresolved D. CDR1 MNHNS and CDR2 SASEGT come from the germline V gene. V was shortened by 3 bases and J by 1 base, with 7 bases between the two germline ends. CDR3 length: 13 amino acids. The CDR3 here is CASSEGRSYEQYF. DNA for the CDR3: TGTGCCAGCAGTGAGGGCCGATCCTACGAGCAGTACTTC.

This clone showed up just a few times. V gene TRBV9 combines with J gene TRBJ2-7; TRBD2 aligns across 11 bases. The CDR3 sequence is 16 residues long. CDR1 is SGDLS and CDR2 is YYNGEE in the germline V gene. V lost 3 bases, J lost 3 bases, and 8 bases stayed unmatched. The CDR3 sequence: CASSARTSGRIYEQYF. CDR3 DNA: TGTGCCAGCAGCGCCCGAACTAGCGGGAGAATCTACGAGCAGTACTTC.

The CDR3: CASQDTGLPGYGYTF. CDR3 nucleotides: TGTGCCTCACAAGACACGGGTCTCCCAGGGTATGGCTACACCTTC. V usage is TRBV6-6 and J usage is TRBJ1-2, with a tentative D call TRBD1 (5 bases). V was clipped by 11 bases and J by 5 bases, with 24 bases between them. The CDR3 has 15 amino acids. From germline, CDR1 is MNHNY and CDR2 SVGAGI (reference sequence).

This clone showed up just a few times. The V call is TRBV6-5, the J call TRBJ1-1; D is unresolved. The V and J ends lost 6 bases and 3 bases respectively, with 14 bases between them. This CDR3 contains 14 residues. Germline V gene data show CDR1 as MNHEY and CDR2 as SVGAGI. The CDR3 sequence is CASRTPGVDTEAFF. The CDR3 DNA sequence: TGTGCCAGCAGAACTCCCGGAGTCGACACTGAAGCTTTCTTT.

The chain recombines TRBV18 with TRBJ2-6, with TRBD1 matching over 11 bases. Germline V gives CDR1 KGHSH, CDR2 LQKENI. The CDR3 is made up of 19 amino acids. The V gene end was trimmed by 3 bases and the J gene end by 4 bases; junction bases not matched to a gene: 11. The CDR3 loop reads CASSPLPGQGASGANVLTF. The CDR3, as DNA: TGTGCCAGCTCACCTCTTCCTGGACAGGGGGCTTCAGGGGCCAACGTCCTGACTTTC. The whole variable domain, filled in from reference TRBV18 and TRBJ2-6, reads NAGVMQNPRHLVRRRGQEARLRCSPMKGHSHVYWYRQLPEEGLKFMVYLQKENIIDESGMPKERFSAEFPKEGPSILRIQQVVRGDSAAYFCASSPLPGQGASGANVLTFGAGSRLTVL.

This clone was seen a handful of times. The V gene is TRBV15, the J gene TRBJ1-5; TRBD1 matches 7 bases. CDR3 length: 15 amino acids. J gave up 11 bases and V 0 bases, and 10 bases lay outside the gene matches. Germline CDR1 LNHNV, CDR2 YYDKDF (reference sequence). The CDR3 region is CATSRDGLARGAQHF. Written as DNA, the CDR3 is TGTGCCACCAGCAGAGATGGGCTGGCCAGGGGGGCCCAGCATTTT.

The chain uses TRBV2 and TRBJ2-2, with TRBD2 matching over 8 bases. The CDR3 consists of 14 residues. The J segment lost 8 bases and the V segment lost 8 bases, leaving 10 bases of the junction unmatched. Germline V gene sequence: CDR1 SNHLY, CDR2 FYNNEI. CDR3: CASQTAGVKGELFF. DNA for the CDR3: TGTGCCAGCCAGACAGCGGGAGTAAAGGGGGAGCTGTTTTTT.